What follows is one T cell receptor beta chain and its context. Its target antigen remains unknown. No base quality values were provided; no much bigger clone lies one nucleotide off. This sample was included in a study of blood T cell repertoires in COVID-19 (dated by TCRdb to the early 2020s). Looking at the study overall: The collaborator samples originated in the United States, Italy and Spain and spanned the acute and convalescent phases of COVID-19. Deeply sampled blood TCRbeta repertoires from subjects exposed to, actively infected with, or recovered from COVID-19 were included in the dataset. Where available, HLA class I and class II types were taken from metadata supplied by the sample provider and were not determined by assay-based typing. The repertoires were released in a freely available public database meant as a resource for research on the immune response to SARS-CoV-2. The samples were drawn from two sources: the first 160 participants of the ongoing ImmuneRACE study, and 1,200 or so subjects contributed by 6 global collaborators. The sample metadata nearly always contained a de-identified subject ID, COVID-19 status, age in years and sex. The prospective study material was composed of cDNA or gDNA derived from T cells, B-cell-depleted T cells, or PBMCs. Study-wide conclusions, independent of this receptor: Clinical and demographic metadata were provided uncurated, with the amount varying by source and participant.

The CDR3, from cysteine to phenylalanine, totals 14 residues. The CDR3 DNA has 42 bases and is translated from base 1. Ends trimmed: V by 5 bases, J by 3 bases; bases unmatched to a gene: 3. Reading the germline V gene (reference sequence) gives CDR1 LNHDA and CDR2 SQIVND. Enrolling through a virtual design, the prospective study's participants ranged in age from about 18 to 100 years and lived across roughly 24 United States geographic areas. In the prospective study, participants were assigned to cohorts based on the clinical history participants reported in a screening survey and a study questionnaire. Recovered participants in ImmuneRACE Cohort 3 were defined by two consecutive negative NP/OP PCR tests, clearance by a healthcare professional, or resolution of symptoms. In the prospective study, whole blood, serum and a nasopharyngeal or oropharyngeal swab were collected from each participant by mobile phlebotomists. Prospective study participants could optionally give additional blood draws and questionnaires over an approximately two-month period. Before DNA extraction, blood samples from the prospective study were shipped at room temperature or frozen.

TCRbeta CDR3 regions were amplified from genomic DNA using the immunoSEQ Assay, a bias-controlled multiplex PCR. On the authors' methods: Nucleated cell counts per sample were estimated from amplification of reference gene primers within the assay. To quantify the absolute abundance of each unique TCRbeta CDR3 rearrangement, sequence reads were collapsed and filtered. For each sample, productive Simpson clonality was calculated as the square root of Simpson's diversity index over productive rearrangements. What TCRdb holds here is the immuneACCESS table cut down to in-frame rearrangements. Part of the clones is not present; checked against another copy, under half of the missing clones reflect an unresolved V gene, and the others are unexplained. V, J and clone size reflect that table, while D and trimming were determined from the DNA. The sample records 310,000 or so clones, about nine tenths of which are singletons. In total, the top ten clones hold 1% to 1.3% of the sample.

The sequence came from a woman aged 30 to 39 who had recovered from COVID-19. The sample taken for sequencing was PBMCs or T cells enriched from blood (not recorded which). Recombination joined TRBV19 with TRBJ2-4; TRBD1 aligns with 8 central bases. The nucleotide sequence reads TGTGCCAGTAGTGCTACAGGGGGCAAAAACATTCAGTACTTC. Translated, it gives CASSATGGKNIQYF.